A selection of T cell receptor beta chains follows, all from one sample in a study of control samples from healthy donors and cancer patients. Sequencing used immunoSEQ multiplex PCR; TCRdb keeps in-frame clones, though not all of them. Altogether tens of thousands of clones are present, around 80% being singletons, with the ten largest covering approximately 14%. Sequenced sample: blood. The receptors stem from a man between 60 and 75 years old in good health. Each CDR3 is given with its conserved first and last residue. The order of the fields is V gene, clone size, D gene, J gene, CDR3 protein, CDR3 DNA. A D gene is named only where the DNA matches it firmly. Size tells how often a clone was seen (once, few, many) or the class of an expanded clone, and some rows leave it out.

TRBV7-9	-	TRBD1	TRBJ2-3	CASSPGQGMDTQYF	TGTGCCAGCAGCCCGGGACAGGGGATGGATACGCAGTATTTT
TRBV15	-	-	TRBJ2-2	CATSPGRPTGELFF	TGTGCCACCAGCCCGGGAAGGCCGACGGGGGAGCTGTTTTTT
TRBV7-8	-	-	TRBJ1-1	CASSQIEAFF	TGTGCCAGCAGCCAGATTGAAGCTTTCTTT
TRBV4-3	-	-	TRBJ1-3	CASSQDLTGNLPIYF	TGCGCCAGCAGCCAAGATCTGACCGGGAATCTCCCCATATATTTT
TRBV27	once	TRBD1	TRBJ2-5	CASSSPGTGQETQYF	TGTGCCAGCAGTTCTCCCGGGACAGGCCAAGAGACCCAGTACTTC
TRBV29-1	once	-	TRBJ2-5	CSAVRAGAGETQYF	TGCAGCGCTGTCCGGGCAGGGGCTGGGGAGACCCAGTACTTC
TRBV2	-	-	TRBJ1-3	CASRQGLDGNTIYF	TGTGCCAGCAGACAGGGTTTGGATGGAAACACCATATATTTT
TRBV18	-	TRBD1	TRBJ2-7	CASSPGTGSDEQYF	TGTGCCAGCTCCCCCGGGACAGGGAGCGACGAGCAGTACTTC
TRBV7-5	-	-	TRBJ2-5	CARSLGLVWFRRETQYF	TGTGCCAGAAGCTTAGGTCTAGTTTGGTTCCGTCGAGAGACCCAGTACTTC
TRBV6-2/TRBV6-3	-	TRBD1	TRBJ1-2	CASSPTGEFRGYTF	TGTGCCAGCAGCCCCACAGGGGAGTTTCGTGGCTACACCTTC
TRBV6-2/TRBV6-3	-	-	TRBJ2-5	CASSYGETQYF	TGTGCCAGCAGTTACGGAGAGACCCAGTACTTC
TRBV3-1/TRBV3-2	-	TRBD1	TRBJ1-2	CASRAQGENYGYTF	TGTGCCAGCAGGGCGCAGGGGGAAAACTATGGCTACACCTTC
TRBV29-1	-	TRBD1	TRBJ2-1	CSGSTGQGAYNEQFF	TGCAGCGGCTCAACGGGACAGGGGGCCTACAATGAGCAGTTCTTC
TRBV6-2/TRBV6-3	-	TRBD2	TRBJ2-1	CASSYLGTSGILPEQFF	TGTGCCAGCAGTTACTTGGGGACTAGCGGGATCTTACCCGAGCAGTTCTTC
TRBV21-1	-	-	TRBJ2-7	CASSTKSVPGGGSYEQYF	TGTGCCAGCAGCACGAAATCCGTCCCTGGGGGGGGATCCTACGAGCAGTACTTC
TRBV6-2/TRBV6-3	-	TRBD1	TRBJ2-2	CASSWAAGTGRTGELFF	TGTGCCAGCAGCTGGGCCGCCGGGACAGGGAGGACCGGGGAGCTGTTTTTT
TRBV11-3	-	TRBD2	TRBJ2-3	CASSLEGLATDTQYF	TGTGCCAGCAGCTTAGAGGGACTAGCAACAGATACGCAGTATTTT
TRBV6-5	-	-	TRBJ1-1	CASSSGTAIRAFF	TGTGCCAGCAGTTCCGGGACGGCTATTAGAGCTTTCTTT
TRBV7-9	-	-	TRBJ1-1	CASSLKDFTEAFF	TGTGCCAGCAGCTTAAAGGATTTCACTGAAGCTTTCTTT
TRBV14	-	TRBD1	TRBJ2-2	CASSQLQGFYTGELFF	TGTGCCAGCAGCCAACTACAGGGGTTTTACACCGGGGAGCTGTTTTTT
TRBV6-4	-	-	TRBJ1-5	CASSREMGQPQHF	TGTGCCAGCTCGAGGGAGATGGGGCAGCCCCAGCATTTT
TRBV28	few	-	TRBJ2-2	CASNTPTGELFF	TGTGCCAGCAACACACCCACCGGGGAGCTGTTTTTT
TRBV19	-	-	TRBJ2-7	CASSPSAGTYEQYF	TGTGCCAGTAGTCCCTCGGCAGGAACCTACGAGCAGTACTTC
TRBV6-5	-	-	TRBJ2-7	CASSYSGGQVYEQYF	TGTGCCAGCAGTTACTCGGGCGGGCAAGTCTACGAGCAGTACTTC
TRBV6-2/TRBV6-3	once	-	TRBJ2-7	CASSYLVGGSGEQYF	TGTGCCAGCAGTTACCTGGTTGGCGGGTCTGGCGAGCAGTACTTC
TRBV12-3/TRBV12-4	few	-	TRBJ1-6	CASRGPYNSPLHF	TGTGCCAGCAGGGGACCATATAATTCACCCCTCCACTTT
TRBV4-3	-	-	TRBJ2-6	CASSRALTSSGANVLTF	TGCGCCAGCAGCCGAGCGCTGACAAGCTCTGGGGCCAACGTCCTGACTTTC
TRBV4-3	-	-	TRBJ2-1	CASSQDHSGPYNEQFF	TGCGCCAGCAGCCAAGATCACAGCGGCCCCTACAATGAGCAGTTCTTC
TRBV27	-	-	TRBJ2-2	CASSLVGSGVTGELFF	TGTGCCAGCAGTTTGGTCGGGAGTGGTGTCACCGGGGAGCTGTTTTTT
TRBV6-5	-	-	TRBJ2-2	CASTGDRTGELFF	TGTGCCAGCACGGGAGATCGGACCGGGGAGCTGTTTTTT
TRBV7-9	-	TRBD1	TRBJ1-6	CASSLGTGRGSPLHF	TGTGCCAGCAGCCTCGGGACAGGGAGAGGTTCACCCCTCCACTTT
TRBV28	-	-	TRBJ2-3	CASRPLTWGGGKTQYF	TGTGCCAGCAGACCTCTCACTTGGGGAGGGGGCAAAACGCAGTATTTT
TRBV5-3	-	-	TRBJ2-3	CARSLRTQSTDTQYF	TGTGCCAGAAGCTTGAGGACGCAGAGCACAGATACGCAGTATTTT
TRBV4-3	-	-	TRBJ2-1	CASSQEGASLGEQFF	TGCGCCAGCAGCCAAGAAGGGGCCAGTCTTGGTGAGCAGTTCTTC
TRBV3-1/TRBV3-2	-	TRBD1	TRBJ2-2	CASSAGTGVPGELFF	TGTGCCAGCAGCGCCGGGACAGGGGTTCCCGGGGAGCTGTTTTTT
TRBV2	-	-	TRBJ1-1	CASSELENTEAFF	TGTGCCAGCAGTGAACTGGAGAACACTGAAGCTTTCTTT
TRBV4-3	-	-	TRBJ1-2	CASSQDQADEIYGYTF	TGCGCCAGCAGCCAAGATCAGGCCGACGAGATCTATGGCTACACCTTC
TRBV11-3	-	-	TRBJ2-2	CASSLGVTGELFF	TGTGCCAGCAGCTTAGGCGTTACCGGGGAGCTGTTTTTT
TRBV6-5	-	-	TRBJ2-5	CASSSEQETQYF	TGTGCCAGCAGTTCAGAGCAAGAGACCCAGTACTTC
TRBV18	-	TRBD2	TRBJ2-1	CASSPPEREFYEQFF	TGTGCCAGCTCACCACCCGAGCGGGAGTTCTATGAGCAGTTCTTC
TRBV9	once	TRBD1	TRBJ1-3	CASSPSGGGAPGNTIYF	TGTGCCAGCAGCCCCTCTGGAGGGGGCGCGCCTGGAAACACCATATATTTT
TRBV7-8	-	-	TRBJ2-4	CASSRVGAKNIQYF	TGTGCCAGCAGCCGAGTAGGGGCCAAAAACATTCAGTACTTC
TRBV19	-	-	TRBJ1-1	CASSSTLRRNTEAFF	TGTGCCAGTAGTTCGACGCTTAGGAGGAACACTGAAGCTTTCTTT
TRBV10-3	-	-	TRBJ2-3	CAIRNMGTDTQYF	TGTGCCATCAGGAACATGGGCACAGATACGCAGTATTTT
TRBV5-1	-	-	TRBJ2-6	CASSPGTDSSGANVLTF	TGCGCCAGCAGTCCCGGGACGGATAGCTCTGGGGCCAACGTCCTGACTTTC
TRBV15	-	-	TRBJ2-6	CATSDNSGANVLTF	TGTGCCACCAGCGACAACTCTGGGGCCAACGTCCTGACTTTC
TRBV4-2	-	-	TRBJ1-2	CASSQDYGGIYGYTF	TGTGCCAGCAGCCAAGATTACGGGGGAATCTATGGCTACACCTTC
TRBV7-2	-	TRBD2	TRBJ2-5	CASSLWGRALETQYF	TGTGCCAGCAGCTTATGGGGGAGGGCCCTGGAGACCCAGTACTTC
TRBV27	-	-	TRBJ1-2	CASSFGTGGNLYGYTF	TGTGCCAGCAGTTTTGGGACCGGGGGCAACCTCTATGGCTACACCTTC
TRBV25-1	-	-	TRBJ1-5	CASSISQPQHF	TGTGCCAGCAGTATCAGTCAGCCCCAGCATTTT
TRBV27	-	TRBD2	TRBJ2-3	CASSLIGTSGYTSTDTQYF	TGTGCCAGCAGTTTAATTGGGACTAGCGGGTATACTAGCACAGATACGCAGTATTTT
TRBV11-2	once	TRBD1	TRBJ2-1	CASSHRDRGRNEQFF	TGTGCCAGCAGCCACCGGGACAGGGGGCGAAATGAGCAGTTCTTC
TRBV10-3	-	-	TRBJ2-5	CAISVGTQQETQYF	TGTGCCATCAGTGTCGGGACACAGCAAGAGACCCAGTACTTC
TRBV7-2	-	TRBD2	TRBJ2-7	CASSSGVSGGTYEQYF	TGTGCCAGCAGCTCAGGGGTTAGCGGGGGAACTTACGAGCAGTACTTC
TRBV24-1	-	-	TRBJ2-6	CATSPTAGANVLTF	TGTGCCACCAGTCCCACAGCCGGGGCCAACGTCCTGACTTTC